This passage covers 18 T cell receptor beta chains from one sample sequenced in a study of T-cell reconstitution after alpha-beta-depleted transplantation in children. Preparing the TCRbeta library involved the use of unique molecular identifiers. TCRdb re-derived calls from the PCR reads in MiXCR, one entry per CDR3 protein. Counted here are about 290,000 distinct CDR3 sequences, over 9% occurring once; the ten biggest clones make up around 7.5%. The specimen comprised PBMCs, sampled before TCRalphabeta/CD19-depleted stem cell transplant. Every receptor here comes from a boy younger than two with acute myeloid leukemia, due to receive a stem cell transplant.

This clonotype came up many times. CDR3 nucleotides: TGCAGTGCCAGCGGTCTGCCAACCTACAATGAGCAGTTCTTC. Encoded protein: CSASGLPTYNEQFF. This sequence joins TRBV20-1 and TRBJ2-1, with D possibly being TRBD2 (5 bases). In germline, CDR1 is DFQATT, CDR2 SNEGSKA (reference sequence). The V end lost 6 bases, the J end lost 2 bases, and 14 bases lay between the germline ends. This CDR3 comprises 14 residues.

This clonotype came up many times. V gene TRBV3-1 combines with J gene TRBJ2-1, with TRBD1 matching 7 bases. With V trimmed by 6 bases and J by 0 bases, 8 bases remained unmatched. Germline lookup yields CDR1 LGHDT and CDR2 YNNKEL (reference sequence). The CDR3 covers 16 residues. The CDR3 sequence: CASSRTGPSSYNEQFF. The CDR3 nucleotides are TGTGCCAGCAGTCGGACAGGACCAAGCTCCTACAATGAGCAGTTCTTC.

The gene calls are TRBV12-3 or TRBV12-4 and TRBJ2-7; D is unclear. With 5 bases removed from V and 3 bases from J, the gap between germline ends came to 11 bases. The CDR3 has 13 amino acids. The CDR3 reads CASSPARYYEQYF. The DNA of the CDR3 is TGTGCCAGCAGTCCCGCCAGGTACTACGAGCAGTACTTC.

Details on this clonotype: A much larger clone is a single base away; this may be a read error. This chain connects TRBV12-3 or TRBV12-4 to TRBJ2-5, with TRBD2 matching over 8 bases. The trim removed 3 bases at V and 4 bases at J, leaving 10 bases unmatched. This CDR3 region has 16 residues. This chain's CDR3 is CASSFGLVLAGETQYF. The CDR3, as DNA: TGTGCCAGCAGTTTCGGACTAGTGCTAGCGGGAGAGACCCAGTACTTC.

The genes are TRBV6-1 and TRBJ2-2; D unresolved. CDR1 and CDR2 (germline): MNHNS, SASEGT. With 6 bases removed from V and 2 bases from J, the gap between germline ends came to 7 bases. CDR3 length: 13 residues. The CDR3 coding sequence is TGTGCCAGCAGGCCCCGAAACACCGGGGAGCTGTTTTTT. Translating gives CASRPRNTGELFF.

This chain connects TRBV7-2 to TRBJ2-7; 10 bases fit TRBD2. Trimming at V came to 2 bases and at J to 6 bases, leaving 7 bases not matched to a gene. Germline V gives CDR1 SGHTA, CDR2 FQGNSA. The CDR3 loop spans 15 amino acids. CDR3 region: CASSLWRLAGGEQYF. CDR3 nucleotide sequence: TGTGCCAGCAGCTTATGGCGACTAGCGGGTGGCGAGCAGTACTTC.

The table lists this clonotype with a few counts. The chain uses TRBV5-5 and TRBJ2-1; D tentatively reads TRBD1 or TRBD2 (5 bases each). CDR1 SGHKS and CDR2 YYEKEE come from the germline V gene (reference sequence). V was shortened by 5 bases and J by 0 bases, with 12 bases between the two germline ends. The CDR3 totals 15 residues. The CDR3 spells CASSVDTSSYNEQFF. CDR3 coding DNA: TGTGCCAGCAGTGTGGACACTAGCTCCTACAATGAGCAGTTCTTC.

The table lists this clonotype with many counts. The J gene is TRBJ2-3, the V gene TRBV5-1, with 14 nucleotides matching TRBD2. After removal of 4 bases from V and 4 bases from J, the junction contained 5 bases not matched to a gene. The CDR3 consists of 16 residues. The germline V gene encodes CDR1 SGHRS and CDR2 YFSETQ. This chain's CDR3 is CASSRRLAGGPDTQYF. The CDR3 nucleotides read TGCGCCAGCAGCAGAAGACTAGCGGGAGGGCCAGATACGCAGTATTTT.

This clonotype was counted ten times or more. The V gene is TRBV6-1, the J gene TRBJ2-3; maybe TRBD2 (5 bases). The CDR3 runs 13 residues. Germline CDR1 MNHNS, CDR2 SASEGT. V lost 7 bases, J lost 1 base, and 9 bases lay in between. CDR3 region: CASNEGRTDTQYF. The CDR3, as DNA: TGTGCCAGCAATGAGGGTCGCACAGATACGCAGTATTTT.

This clonotype was recorded at least ten times. The chain recombines TRBV21-1 with TRBJ2-5. TRBV21-1 is recorded as a pseudogene. The CDR3 contains 10 residues. CDR3 DNA: TGTGCCAGCAGCAAAAATGACCAGTACTTC. Translation: CASSKNDQYF.

This clonotype was seen ten or more times. The chain is built from TRBV12-3 or TRBV12-4 and TRBJ2-5; weak D call: TRBD1 (5 bases). This CDR3 is 15 amino acids long. The ends were cut back, 4 bases at V and 7 bases at J, with 19 bases in the middle. CDR3 nucleotide sequence: TGTGCCAGCAGTTCCCAGGGCCAGCCCCGTGGGACCCAGTACTTC. This translates into CASSSQGQPRGTQYF.

Ten or more counts support this clonotype. The rearrangement joins TRBV12-3 or TRBV12-4 to TRBJ1-4, with 7 bases identical to TRBD1. Unmatched junction bases numbered 6, after V lost 3 bases and J lost 11 bases. The CDR3 is 13 residues long. CDR3 coding DNA: TGTGCCAGCAGTTTCGGGTCGACAGGGAAACTGTTTTTT. Its protein product is CASSFGSTGKLFF.

This clonotype came up many times. J is TRBJ2-3 and V is TRBV7-9, with D possibly being TRBD2 (6 bases). Germline V gives CDR1 SEHNR, CDR2 FQNEAQ (reference sequence). Trimming stripped 5 bases from V and 1 base from J, with 16 bases between. CDR3 length equals 16 residues. The DNA of the CDR3 is TGTGCCAGCAGCACTCTTGGTGAGCGGGGCACAGATACGCAGTATTTT. Its protein is CASSTLGERGTDTQYF.

Ten or more counts support this clonotype. V gene TRBV2 combines with J gene TRBJ2-1; 13 bases match TRBD2. CDR1 SNHLY and CDR2 FYNNEI come from the germline V gene. Trimming took 7 bases from V and 8 from J; bases not matched to a gene: 8. This CDR3 is 15 amino acids long. The CDR3, as DNA: TGTGCCAGCATGGGACTAGCGGGACCGCGCGATGAGCAGTTCTTC. As protein: CASMGLAGPRDEQFF.

This clonotype was seen at least ten times. The CDR3 DNA reads TGTGCCAGCAGTTACCACGGGGTCTTCCGATCAGATACGCAGTATTTT. It yields the protein CASSYHGVFRSDTQYF. The J gene is TRBJ2-3, the V gene TRBV6-5, with D perhaps TRBD2 (5 bases). The CDR3 is 16 residues long. Germline CDR1 is MNHEY and CDR2 is SVGAGI. V was cut by 2 bases and J by 4 bases, with 16 bases left in between.

The chain links TRBV5-1 to TRBJ2-7, with D possibly TRBD2 on 6 matching bases. Looked up from germline, CDR1 is SGHRS and CDR2 is YFSETQ. The CDR3 totals 15 residues. Trimming left V 4 bases short and J 0 bases short, with 14 bases between. The CDR3 sequence is CASSPGGSSSYEQYF. CDR3 coding DNA: TGCGCCAGCAGCCCTGGGGGGTCAAGCTCCTACGAGCAGTACTTC.

Only a few counts were recorded for this clonotype. The V call is TRBV15, the J call TRBJ2-1; D unclear. This CDR3 spans 14 amino acids. V lost 8 bases to trimming and J lost 2 bases, with 13 bases between them. The V gene's germline CDR1 is LNHNV and CDR2 YYDKDF (reference sequence). CDR3 DNA sequence: TGTGCCACCCAGGTGCGAGGAACCTACAATGAGCAGTTCTTC. It encodes CATQVRGTYNEQFF.

This clonotype was seen repeatedly, ten times or more. This chain uses TRBV7-9 with TRBJ1-2; D might be TRBD1 (5 bases). Per the germline V gene, CDR1 is SEHNR and CDR2 is FQNEAQ (reference sequence). With 0 bases removed from V and 8 bases from J, the gap between germline ends came to 13 bases. CDR3 length equals 14 residues. The CDR3 region is CASSLAAGVGGYTF. CDR3 sequence (DNA): TGTGCCAGCAGCTTAGCTGCGGGGGTCGGGGGCTACACCTTC.